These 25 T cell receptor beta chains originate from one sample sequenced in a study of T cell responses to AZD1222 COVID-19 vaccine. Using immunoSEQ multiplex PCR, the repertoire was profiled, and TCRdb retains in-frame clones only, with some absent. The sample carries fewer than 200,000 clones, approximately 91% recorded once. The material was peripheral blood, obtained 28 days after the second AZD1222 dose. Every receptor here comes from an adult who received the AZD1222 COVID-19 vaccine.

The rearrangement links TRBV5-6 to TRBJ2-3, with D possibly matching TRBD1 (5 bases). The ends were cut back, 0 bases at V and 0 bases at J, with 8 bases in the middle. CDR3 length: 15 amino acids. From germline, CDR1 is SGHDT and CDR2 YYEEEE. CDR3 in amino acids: CASSLDRSSTDTQYF. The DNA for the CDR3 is TGTGCCAGCAGCTTGGACAGGTCTAGCACAGATACGCAGTATTTT. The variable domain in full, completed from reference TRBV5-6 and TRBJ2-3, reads DAGVTQSPTHLIKTRGQQVTLRCSPKSGHDTVSWYQQALGQGPQFIFQYYEEEERQRGNFPDRFSGHQFPNYSSELNVNALLLGDSALYLCASSLDRSSTDTQYFGPGTRLTVL.

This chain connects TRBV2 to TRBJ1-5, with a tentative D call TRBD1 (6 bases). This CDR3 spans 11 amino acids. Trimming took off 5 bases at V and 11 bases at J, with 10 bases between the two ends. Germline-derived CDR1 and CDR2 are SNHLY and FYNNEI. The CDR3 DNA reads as TGTGCCAGCAGTTATCCAGGGGCCCAGCATTTT. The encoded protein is CASSYPGAQHF.

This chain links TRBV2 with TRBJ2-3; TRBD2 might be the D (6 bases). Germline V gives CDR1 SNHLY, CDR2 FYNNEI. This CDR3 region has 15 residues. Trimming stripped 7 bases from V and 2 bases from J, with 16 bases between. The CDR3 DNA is TGTGCCAGCAACCCTCGGGACTTTGCCACAGATACGCAGTATTTT. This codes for CASNPRDFATDTQYF.

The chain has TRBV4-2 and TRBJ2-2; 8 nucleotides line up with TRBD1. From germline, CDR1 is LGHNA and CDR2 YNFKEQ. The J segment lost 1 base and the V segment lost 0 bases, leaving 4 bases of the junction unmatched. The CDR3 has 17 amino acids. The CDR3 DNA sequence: TGTGCCAGCAGCCAAGATTTGACAGGGGTGAACACCGGGGAGCTGTTTTTT. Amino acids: CASSQDLTGVNTGELFF.

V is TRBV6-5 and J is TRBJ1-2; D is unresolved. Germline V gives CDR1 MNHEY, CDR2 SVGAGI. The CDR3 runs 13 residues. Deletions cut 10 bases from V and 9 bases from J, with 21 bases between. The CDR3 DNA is TGTGCCACCTTCGCCTCGGCCCCTAAGAGCTACACCTTC. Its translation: CATFASAPKSYTF.

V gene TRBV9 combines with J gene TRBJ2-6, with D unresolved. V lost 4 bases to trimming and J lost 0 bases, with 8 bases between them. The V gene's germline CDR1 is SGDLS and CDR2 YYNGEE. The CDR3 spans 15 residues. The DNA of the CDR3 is TGTGCCAGCAGCCGGCAGGACTCTGGGGCCAACGTCCTGACTTTC. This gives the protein CASSRQDSGANVLTF.

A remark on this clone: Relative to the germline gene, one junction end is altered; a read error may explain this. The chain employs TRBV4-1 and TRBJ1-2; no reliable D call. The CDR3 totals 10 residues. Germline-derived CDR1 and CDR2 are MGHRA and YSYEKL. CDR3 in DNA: TGCGCCAGCAGCCAAGGGATCGGTGGCTTC. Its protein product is CASSQGIGGF.

CDR3 residues: CASSFNPAGPNTEAFF. CDR3 in DNA: TGCGCCAGCAGTTTTAATCCCGCTGGTCCGAACACTGAAGCTTTCTTT. This chain uses TRBV5-1 with TRBJ1-1; D gene unclear. V was trimmed by 5 bases and J by 1 base, leaving 18 bases between them. CDR1 and CDR2 from the germline V gene are SGHRS and YFSETQ. This CDR3 is built from 16 residues.

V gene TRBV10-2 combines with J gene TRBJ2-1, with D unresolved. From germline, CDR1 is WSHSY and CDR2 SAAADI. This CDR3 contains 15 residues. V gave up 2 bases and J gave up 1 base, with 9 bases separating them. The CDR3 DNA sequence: TGCGCCAGCAGTGAGGGTCGGAGTTCCTACAATGAGCAGTTCTTC. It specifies CASSEGRSSYNEQFF.

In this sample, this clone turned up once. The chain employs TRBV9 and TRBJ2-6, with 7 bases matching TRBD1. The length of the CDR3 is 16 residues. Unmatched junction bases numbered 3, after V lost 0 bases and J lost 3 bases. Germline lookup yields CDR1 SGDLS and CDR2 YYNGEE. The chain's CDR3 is CASSVEGALGANVLTF. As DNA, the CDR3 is TGTGCCAGCAGCGTAGAGGGGGCGCTTGGGGCCAACGTCCTGACTTTC.

CDR3 in amino acids: CASSFWTTGGYTF. CDR3 coding DNA: TGCGCCAGCAGCTTCTGGACTACGGGAGGCTACACCTTC. The rearrangement links TRBV5-1 to TRBJ1-2; D gene uncertain. Germline V CDR1 and CDR2: SGHRS, YFSETQ. V lost 2 bases, J lost 8 bases, and 13 bases lay in between. The CDR3 sequence is 13 residues long.

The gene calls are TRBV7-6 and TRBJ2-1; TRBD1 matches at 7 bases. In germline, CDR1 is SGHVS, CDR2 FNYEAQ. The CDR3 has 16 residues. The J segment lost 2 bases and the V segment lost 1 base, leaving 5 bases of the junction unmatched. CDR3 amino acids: CASSLGQGVPYNEQFF. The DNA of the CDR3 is TGTGCCAGCAGCTTAGGTCAGGGGGTCCCCTACAATGAGCAGTTCTTC.

The CDR3 DNA reads TGTGCCAGCAGTGAAACTAGAGTCTCCTACGAGCAGTACTTC. It codes for CASSETRVSYEQYF. The chain joins TRBV28 to TRBJ2-7; weak D call: TRBD2 (5 bases). Germline CDR1 reads MDHEN; CDR2 reads SYDVKM. The length of the CDR3 is 14 residues. The germline V and J ends were trimmed by 5 bases and 0 bases, with 11 bases remaining between them.

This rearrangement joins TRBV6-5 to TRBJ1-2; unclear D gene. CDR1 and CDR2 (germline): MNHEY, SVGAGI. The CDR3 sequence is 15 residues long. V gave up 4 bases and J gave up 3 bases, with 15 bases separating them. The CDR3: CASSSVSSLDYGYTF. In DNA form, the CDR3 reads TGTGCCAGCAGTTCTGTCTCTTCTTTGGACTATGGCTACACCTTC.

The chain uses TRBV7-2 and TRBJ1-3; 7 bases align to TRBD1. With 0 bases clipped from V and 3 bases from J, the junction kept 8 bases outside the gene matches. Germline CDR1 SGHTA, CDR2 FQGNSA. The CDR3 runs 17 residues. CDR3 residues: CASSLALTGQLGNTIYF. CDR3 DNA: TGTGCCAGCAGCTTAGCGCTAACGGGACAGCTTGGAAACACCATATATTTT.

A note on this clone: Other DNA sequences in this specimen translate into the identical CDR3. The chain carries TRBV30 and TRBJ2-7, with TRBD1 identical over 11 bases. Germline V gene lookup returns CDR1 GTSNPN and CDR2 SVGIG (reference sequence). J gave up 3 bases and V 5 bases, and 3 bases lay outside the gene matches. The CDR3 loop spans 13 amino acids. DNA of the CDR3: TGTGCCTGGGCGGGGACAGGGGGCTACGAGCAGTACTTC. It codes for CAWAGTGGYEQYF.

The CDR3 DNA sequence: TGCGCCAGCAGCCAAGAGAGGGATACGCAGTATTTT. Translation: CASSQERDTQYF. The rearrangement joins TRBV4-3 to TRBJ2-3, with D hard to call. CDR1 is LGHNA and CDR2 is YSLEER in the germline V gene. The CDR3 has 12 residues. V lost 0 bases, J lost 6 bases, and 4 bases lay in between.

The CDR3 DNA sequence: TGTGCCAGCAGCGACAGACAGGGCTTTGGCTACACCTTC. Translated: CASSDRQGFGYTF. The gene calls are TRBV6-5 and TRBJ1-2; 7 bases agree with TRBD1. J was trimmed by 7 bases and V by 6 bases; bases with no gene match: 8. CDR1 and CDR2 (germline): MNHEY, SVGAGI. The CDR3 is made up of 13 amino acids.

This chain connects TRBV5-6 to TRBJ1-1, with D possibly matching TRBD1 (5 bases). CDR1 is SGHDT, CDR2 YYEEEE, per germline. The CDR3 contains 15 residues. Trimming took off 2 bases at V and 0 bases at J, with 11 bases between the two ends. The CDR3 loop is CASSLGQLMNTEAFF. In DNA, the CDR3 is TGTGCCAGCAGCTTAGGACAACTCATGAACACTGAAGCTTTCTTT.

The CDR3 sequence is CAWSVGQGTQPQHF. CDR3 DNA sequence: TGTGCCTGGAGTGTCGGACAGGGCACTCAGCCCCAGCATTTT. The chain combines TRBV30 with TRBJ1-5; 8 positions match TRBD1. CDR1 and CDR2 from the germline V gene are GTSNPN and SVGIG (reference sequence). The CDR3 consists of 14 residues. The V gene end was trimmed by 0 bases and the J gene end by 6 bases; junction bases not matched to a gene: 4.

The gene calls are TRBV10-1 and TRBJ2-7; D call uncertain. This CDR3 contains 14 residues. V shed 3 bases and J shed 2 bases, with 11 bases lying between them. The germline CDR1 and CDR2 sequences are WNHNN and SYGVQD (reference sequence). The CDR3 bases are TGCGCCAGCAGTGACACTCACGGGCCCTACGAGCAGTACTTC. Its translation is CASSDTHGPYEQYF.

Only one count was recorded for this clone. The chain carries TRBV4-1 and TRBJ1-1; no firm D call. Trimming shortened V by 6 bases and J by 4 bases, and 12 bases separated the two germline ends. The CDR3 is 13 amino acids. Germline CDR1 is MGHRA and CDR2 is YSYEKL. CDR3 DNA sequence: TGCGCCAGCAGTCTGAACCCGGCCACTGAAGCTTTCTTT. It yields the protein CASSLNPATEAFF.

The CDR3, as DNA: TGTGCCAGCAGTCACAGGGAGGGTCAGCCCCAGCATTTT. This encodes CASSHREGQPQHF. The chain links TRBV12-3 or TRBV12-4 to TRBJ1-5; TRBD1 is a possible D gene (6 bases). This CDR3 region has 13 residues. Trimming left V 5 bases short and J 6 bases short, with 11 bases between.

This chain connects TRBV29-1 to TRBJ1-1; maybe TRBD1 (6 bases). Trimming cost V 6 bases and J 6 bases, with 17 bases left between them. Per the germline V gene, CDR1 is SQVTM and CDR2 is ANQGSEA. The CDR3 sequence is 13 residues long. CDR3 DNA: TGCAGCGTGGAGGGGGGGGTAGGTGCTGAAGCTTTCTTT. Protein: CSVEGGVGAEAFF.

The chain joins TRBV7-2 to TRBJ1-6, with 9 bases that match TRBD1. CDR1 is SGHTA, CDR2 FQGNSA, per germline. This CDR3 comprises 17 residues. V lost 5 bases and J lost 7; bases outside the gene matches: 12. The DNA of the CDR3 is TGTGCCAGCAGCGACTCCGGGACAGGGTTCGGGAATTCACCCCTCCACTTT. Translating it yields CASSDSGTGFGNSPLHF. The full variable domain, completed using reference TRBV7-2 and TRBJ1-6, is GAGVSQSPSNKVTEKGKDVELRCDPISGHTALYWYRQSLGQGLEFLIYFQGNSAPDKSGLPSDRFSAERTGGSVSTLTIQRTQQEDSAVYLCASSDSGTGFGNSPLHFGNGTRLTVT.